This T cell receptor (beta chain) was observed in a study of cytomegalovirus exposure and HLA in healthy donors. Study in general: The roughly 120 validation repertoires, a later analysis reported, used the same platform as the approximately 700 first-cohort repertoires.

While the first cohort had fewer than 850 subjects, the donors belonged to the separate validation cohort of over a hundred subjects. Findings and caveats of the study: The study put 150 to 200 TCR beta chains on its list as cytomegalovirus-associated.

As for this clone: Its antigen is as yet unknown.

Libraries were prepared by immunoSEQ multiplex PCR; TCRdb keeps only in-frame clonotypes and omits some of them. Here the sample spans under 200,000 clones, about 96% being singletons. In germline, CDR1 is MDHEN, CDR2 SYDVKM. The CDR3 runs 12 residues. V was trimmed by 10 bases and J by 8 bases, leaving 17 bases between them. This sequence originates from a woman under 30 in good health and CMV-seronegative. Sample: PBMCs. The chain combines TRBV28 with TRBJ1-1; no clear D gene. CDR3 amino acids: CATQLAQLEAFF. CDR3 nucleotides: TGTGCCACCCAGTTAGCCCAGTTAGAAGCTTTCTTT.